The 27 T cell receptor beta chains below were found in one sample sequenced in a study of cytotoxic CD8 clonotypes in ibrutinib-treated CLL. Method: immunoSEQ multiplex PCR; TCRdb's copy keeps in-frame clones and lacks some. Of 20,000 to 30,000 clones in the sample, over 65% were seen once. The specimen comprised PBMCs, sampled after 12 months of ibrutinib treatment. The receptors shown here come from a human donor with chronic lymphocytic leukemia.

This chain links TRBV15 with TRBJ2-4, with D perhaps TRBD2 (5 bases). The CDR3 runs 13 residues. V was pared by 3 bases and J by 5 bases, with 8 bases between. Germline CDR1 reads LNHNV; CDR2 reads YYDKDF (reference sequence). The CDR3 DNA follows: TGTGCCACCAGCAGGACTACCGAAAACATTCAGTACTTC. It yields the protein CATSRTTENIQYF.

This clone was detected only a few times. The chain recombines TRBV28 with TRBJ1-5; no clear D gene. CDR3 length equals 12 residues. Trimming took 4 bases from V and 4 from J, leaving 5 bases between them. CDR1 is MDHEN and CDR2 is SYDVKM in the germline V gene. CDR3: CASSSGNQPQHF. The CDR3 DNA follows: TGTGCCAGCAGTTCCGGGAATCAGCCCCAGCATTTT.

V gene TRBV5-6 combines with J gene TRBJ2-1; possible D gene TRBD2, 6 bases. The CDR3 has 14 amino acids. V lost 3 bases and J 7 bases, leaving 14 bases between the germline ends. CDR1 is SGHDT and CDR2 is YYEEEE in the germline V gene. CDR3 coding DNA: TGTGCCAGCAGCTGGACCCTAGCGTCGAATGAGCAGTTCTTC. Translating gives CASSWTLASNEQFF.

This clone was seen a few times. CDR3 region: CAYSPRGGSGNTIYF. The CDR3, as DNA: TGTGCCTACTCCCCACGGGGGGGCTCTGGAAACACCATATATTTT. The gene calls are TRBV30 and TRBJ1-3, with D perhaps matching TRBD1 (5 bases). CDR1 is GTSNPN and CDR2 is SVGIG in the germline V gene (reference sequence). This CDR3 spans 15 amino acids. Trimming left V 7 bases short and J 0 bases short, with 16 bases between.

This clone has only a few counts. The rearrangement joins TRBV4-3 to TRBJ2-6; tentative D call: TRBD1 (6 bases). The length of the CDR3 is 18 residues. Trimming cost V 4 bases and J 4 bases, with 20 bases left between them. From germline, CDR1 is LGHNA and CDR2 YSLEER. This CDR3 reads CASSPQNQGSGGANVLTF. The DNA of the CDR3 is TGCGCCAGCAGCCCCCAAAACCAGGGGTCGGGGGGGGCCAACGTCCTGACTTTC.

This rearrangement joins TRBV28 to TRBJ1-2; possibly TRBD1 for D (6 bases). The germline gives CDR1 MDHEN, CDR2 SYDVKM. The CDR3 runs 14 residues. Trimming cost V 8 bases and J 4 bases, with 17 bases left between them. In DNA, the CDR3 is TGTGCCAGCTTTGACCAACAGGGTAGCTATGGCTACACCTTC. Amino acid sequence: CASFDQQGSYGYTF.

This clone was counted at least ten times. This chain uses TRBV5-6 with TRBJ1-6; 7 bases align to TRBD1. The CDR3 totals 14 residues. Trimming at V came to 6 bases and at J to 12 bases, leaving 12 bases not matched to a gene. CDR1 and CDR2 (germline): SGHDT, YYEEEE. The CDR3 DNA reads TGTGCCAGCAACCCGACAGGGATGGTGGGACCCCTCCACTTT. Translating it yields CASNPTGMVGPLHF.

The chain employs TRBV28 and TRBJ1-2, with D unclear. The V gene lost 3 bases and the J gene lost 3 bases, with 5 bases spanning the gap. The CDR3 sequence is 12 residues long. The germline V gene has CDR1 MDHEN and CDR2 SYDVKM. CDR3 in amino acids: CASSLVDYGYTF. In nucleotides, the CDR3 is TGTGCCAGCAGTTTGGTAGACTATGGCTACACCTTC.

The rearrangement joins TRBV28 to TRBJ2-2; possibly TRBD2 for D (7 bases). CDR1 is MDHEN and CDR2 is SYDVKM in the germline V gene. V dropped 6 bases and J dropped 5 bases, with 13 bases sitting between them. The CDR3 runs 14 residues. The CDR3 reads CASRTGGVTGELFF. The CDR3 DNA is TGTGCCAGCAGGACGGGGGGCGTAACCGGGGAGCTGTTTTTT.

This chain connects TRBV9 to TRBJ1-1; the D gene is possibly TRBD1 (5 bases). V dropped 0 bases and J dropped 4 bases, with 13 bases sitting between them. CDR1 is SGDLS and CDR2 is YYNGEE in the germline V gene. The CDR3 loop spans 15 amino acids. The CDR3 region is CASSVVTGLGTEAFF. CDR3 nucleotides: TGTGCCAGCAGCGTAGTAACAGGTCTGGGCACTGAAGCTTTCTTT.

The rearrangement joins TRBV4-1 to TRBJ2-7, with D unresolved. Germline loops: CDR1 MGHRA, CDR2 YSYEKL. This CDR3 is 14 amino acids long. The V and J ends lost 3 bases and 1 base respectively, with 10 bases between them. The CDR3 region has the DNA TGCGCCAGCAGCCAGGTATCCAGTTCCTACGAGCAGTACTTC. Translation: CASSQVSSSYEQYF.

V gene TRBV28 combines with J gene TRBJ2-7, with TRBD1 identical over 8 bases. The CDR3 has 15 amino acids. The V and J ends lost 5 bases and 2 bases, in that order; junction bases with no gene match: 8. CDR1 is MDHEN, CDR2 SYDVKM, per germline. In DNA, the CDR3 is TGTGCCAGCAGTAGCCGGGACAGGCTCACCTACGAGCAGTACTTC. Its protein is CASSSRDRLTYEQYF. The whole variable domain, filled in from reference TRBV28 and TRBJ2-7, reads DVKVTQSSRYLVKRTGEKVFLECVQDMDHENMFWYRQDPGLGLRLIYFSYDVKMKEKGDIPEGYSVSREKKERFSLILESASTNQTSMYLCASSSRDRLTYEQYFGPGTRLTVT.

The chain joins TRBV5-1 to TRBJ1-1, with D unclear. CDR3 length: 14 amino acids. Germline CDR1 is SGHRS and CDR2 is YFSETQ. V gave up 0 bases and J gave up 5 bases, with 11 bases separating them. CDR3 region: CASSLVVFGTEAFF. As DNA, the CDR3 is TGCGCCAGCAGCTTGGTTGTGTTTGGTACTGAAGCTTTCTTT.

The CDR3 loop reads CASSLGQNSYNEQFF. The CDR3, as DNA: TGTGCCAGCAGCTTAGGCCAGAACTCCTACAATGAGCAGTTCTTC. The rearrangement uses TRBV7-9 and TRBJ2-1, with D unresolved. The germline V gene encodes CDR1 SEHNR and CDR2 FQNEAQ (reference sequence). V dropped 1 base and J dropped 0 bases, with 7 bases sitting between them. The CDR3 contains 15 residues.

This clone showed up just a few times. This chain connects TRBV19 to TRBJ1-1; unclear D gene. V was trimmed by 5 bases and J by 2 bases, leaving 12 bases between them. Germline loops: CDR1 LNHDA, CDR2 SQIVND (reference sequence). CDR3 length: 14 residues. Here the CDR3 reads CASSASISNTEAFF. The DNA for the CDR3 is TGTGCCAGTAGTGCCAGTATTTCCAACACTGAAGCTTTCTTT.

The chain uses TRBV13 and TRBJ1-1; D remains unclear. Germline CDR1 reads PRHDT; CDR2 reads FYEKMQ (reference sequence). V was trimmed by 4 bases and J by 6 bases, leaving 12 bases between them. The CDR3 is 13 residues long. The CDR3 is CASSWTATAEAFF. The CDR3 bases are TGTGCCAGCAGCTGGACTGCCACTGCTGAAGCTTTCTTT.

J is TRBJ2-7 and V is TRBV11-2; 8 bases line up with TRBD2. V was pared by 5 bases and J by 7 bases, with 13 bases of the junction left unmatched. Germline V gene lookup returns CDR1 SGHAT and CDR2 FQNNGV. CDR3 length: 15 residues. The CDR3 region is CASSPFRAGAGEQYF. DNA for the CDR3: TGTGCCAGCAGCCCTTTTCGAGCGGGGGCGGGGGAGCAGTACTTC.

The gene calls are TRBV27 and TRBJ2-3; 10 positions agree with TRBD2. Germline V gene sequence: CDR1 MNHEY, CDR2 SMNVEV (reference sequence). Trimming took 4 bases from V and 0 from J; bases not matched to a gene: 4. The CDR3 has 16 amino acids. CDR3 residues: CASSSSGGASTDTQYF. The CDR3 nucleotides are TGTGCCAGCAGTTCCAGCGGGGGGGCTAGCACAGATACGCAGTATTTT.

This clone was recorded only once. DNA of the CDR3: TGTGCCAGCAAGCCCGTAGCGGGGGGGTTCAACGAGCAGTACTTC. Translating it yields CASKPVAGGFNEQYF. The gene calls are TRBV2 and TRBJ2-7; 11 nucleotides line up with TRBD2. There are 15 residues in the CDR3. V shed 7 bases and J 5 bases; nucleotides not matched to a gene: 10. Germline CDR1 is SNHLY and CDR2 is FYNNEI.

The CDR3 bases are TGTGCCAGCAGCTTAGTTGGGAACACTGAAGCTTTCTTT. It is translated as CASSLVGNTEAFF. The chain carries TRBV7-9 and TRBJ1-1; D unclear. CDR1 is SEHNR and CDR2 is FQNEAQ in the germline V gene (reference sequence). The CDR3 loop spans 13 amino acids. Trimming took off 1 base at V and 1 base at J, with 4 bases between the two ends.

The genes are TRBV11-2 and TRBJ1-2; the D is unclear. CDR1 is SGHAT, CDR2 FQNNGV, per germline. This CDR3 is built from 13 residues. V dropped 7 bases and J dropped 2 bases, with 11 bases sitting between them. CDR3: CASNQNTNYGYTF. CDR3 sequence (DNA): TGTGCCAGCAACCAAAATACCAACTATGGCTACACCTTC.

CDR3 in amino acids: CAWSSYNSPLHF. DNA for the CDR3: TGTGCCTGGAGTTCCTATAATTCACCCCTCCACTTT. V usage is TRBV30 and J usage is TRBJ1-6; D gene uncertain. CDR3 size: 12 residues. V lost 2 bases and J 1 base, leaving 0 bases between the germline ends. Germline V lookup: CDR1 GTSNPN, CDR2 SVGIG (reference sequence).

The chain links TRBV27 to TRBJ2-1; possible D gene TRBD1, 5 bases. This CDR3 spans 12 amino acids. Germline-derived CDR1 and CDR2 are MNHEY and SMNVEV (reference sequence). V was cut by 10 bases and J by 9 bases, with 16 bases left in between. CDR3 DNA sequence: TGTGCCACCTTGCCAAGGGGCGGTGAGCAGTTCTTC. Encoded protein: CATLPRGGEQFF.

The chain recombines TRBV29-1 with TRBJ1-3; no clear D. This CDR3 spans 15 amino acids. V lost 3 bases and J lost 0, with 12 bases in between. Germline CDR1 SQVTM, CDR2 ANQGSEA. CDR3 in amino acids: CSVDHGSGSGNTIYF. In nucleotides, the CDR3 is TGCAGCGTTGACCACGGGTCAGGCTCTGGAAACACCATATATTTT. The complete variable domain, with remaining parts taken from reference TRBV29-1 and TRBJ1-3, reads SAVISQKPSRDICQRGTSLTIQCQVDSQVTMMFWYRQQPGQSLTLIATANQGSEATYESGFVIDKFPISRPNLTFSTLTVSNMSPEDSSIYLCSVDHGSGSGNTIYFGEGSWLTVV.

The V and J genes are TRBV20-1 and TRBJ2-1, with 7 positions matching TRBD1. The CDR3 contains 10 residues. Germline V gene data show CDR1 as DFQATT and CDR2 as SNEGSKA (reference sequence). Trimming removed 6 bases from V and 9 bases from J; junction bases left unmatched: 2. This chain's CDR3 is CSAQGVEQFF. The CDR3, as DNA: TGCAGTGCCCAGGGGGTTGAGCAGTTCTTC.

This chain links TRBV9 with TRBJ2-3; D ambiguous. The CDR3 runs 14 residues. Between the trimmed V and J ends, which lost 0 bases and 3 bases, there was a span of 8 bases. The germline V gene has CDR1 SGDLS and CDR2 YYNGEE. This chain's CDR3 is CASSVAPRTDTQYF. The CDR3 DNA follows: TGTGCCAGCAGCGTAGCCCCCAGGACAGATACGCAGTATTTT.

The chain carries TRBV2 and TRBJ2-3; D is unresolved. The V and J ends lost 11 bases and 0 bases respectively, with 9 bases between them. Germline V lookup: CDR1 SNHLY, CDR2 FYNNEI. This CDR3 comprises 12 residues. The CDR3 sequence: CAAGSSTDTQYF. The CDR3 DNA is TGTGCCGCCGGCTCTAGCACAGATACGCAGTATTTT.